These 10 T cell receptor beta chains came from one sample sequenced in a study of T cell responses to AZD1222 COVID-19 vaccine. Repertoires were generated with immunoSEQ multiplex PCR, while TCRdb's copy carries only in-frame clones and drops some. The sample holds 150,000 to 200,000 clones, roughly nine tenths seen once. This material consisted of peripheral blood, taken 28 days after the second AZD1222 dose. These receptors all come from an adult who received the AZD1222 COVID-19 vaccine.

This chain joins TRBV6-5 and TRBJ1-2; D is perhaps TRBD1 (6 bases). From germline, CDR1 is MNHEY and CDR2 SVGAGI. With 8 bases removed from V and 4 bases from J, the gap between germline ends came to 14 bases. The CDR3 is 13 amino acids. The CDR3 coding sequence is TGTGCCAGCGCAGGGGCAATTTTCTATGGCTACACCTTC. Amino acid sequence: CASAGAIFYGYTF.

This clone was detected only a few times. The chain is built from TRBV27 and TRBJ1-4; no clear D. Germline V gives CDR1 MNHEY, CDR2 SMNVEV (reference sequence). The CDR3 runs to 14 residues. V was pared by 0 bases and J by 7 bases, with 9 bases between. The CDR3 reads CASSLSGRIEKLFF. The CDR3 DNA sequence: TGTGCCAGCAGTTTATCCGGACGGATTGAAAAACTGTTTTTT.

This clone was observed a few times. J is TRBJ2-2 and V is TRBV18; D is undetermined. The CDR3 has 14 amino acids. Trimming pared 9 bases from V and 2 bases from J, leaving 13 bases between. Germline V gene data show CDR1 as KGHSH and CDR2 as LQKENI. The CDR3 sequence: CASLSQRNTGELFF. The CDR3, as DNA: TGTGCCAGTTTATCCCAGAGAAACACCGGGGAGCTGTTTTTT.

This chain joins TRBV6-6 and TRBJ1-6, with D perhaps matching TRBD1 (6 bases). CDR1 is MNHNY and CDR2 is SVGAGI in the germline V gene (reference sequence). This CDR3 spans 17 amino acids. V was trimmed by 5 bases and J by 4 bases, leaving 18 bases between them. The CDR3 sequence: CASSQTIGQPYNSPLHF. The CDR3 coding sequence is TGTGCCAGCAGTCAAACCATAGGACAGCCTTATAATTCACCCCTCCACTTT.

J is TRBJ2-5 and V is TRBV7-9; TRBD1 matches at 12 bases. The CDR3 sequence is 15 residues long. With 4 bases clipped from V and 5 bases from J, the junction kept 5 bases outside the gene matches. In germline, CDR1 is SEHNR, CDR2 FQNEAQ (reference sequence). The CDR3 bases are TGTGCCAGCAGCTCGGGACAGGGGGCCTGGGAGACCCAGTACTTC. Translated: CASSSGQGAWETQYF.

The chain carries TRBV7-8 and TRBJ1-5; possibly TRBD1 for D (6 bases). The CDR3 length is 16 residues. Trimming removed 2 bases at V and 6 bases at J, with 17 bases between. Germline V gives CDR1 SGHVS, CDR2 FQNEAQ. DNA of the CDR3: TGTGCCAGCAGCTTATTGGGAGAGGGGGGGATTCAGCCCCAGCATTTT. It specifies CASSLLGEGGIQPQHF.

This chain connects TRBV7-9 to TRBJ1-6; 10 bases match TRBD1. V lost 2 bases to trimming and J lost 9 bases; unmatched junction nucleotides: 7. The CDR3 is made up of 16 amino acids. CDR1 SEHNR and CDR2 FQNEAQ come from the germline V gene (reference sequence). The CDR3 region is CASSLTRQGAGSPLHF. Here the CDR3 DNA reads TGTGCCAGCAGCTTAACTAGACAGGGGGCCGGTTCACCCCTCCACTTT.

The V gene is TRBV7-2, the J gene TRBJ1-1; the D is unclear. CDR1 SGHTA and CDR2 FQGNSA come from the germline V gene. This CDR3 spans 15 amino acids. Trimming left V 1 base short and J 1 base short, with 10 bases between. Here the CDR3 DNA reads TGTGCCAGCAGCTTAGTCGTTATGTCGAACACTGAAGCTTTCTTT. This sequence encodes CASSLVVMSNTEAFF.

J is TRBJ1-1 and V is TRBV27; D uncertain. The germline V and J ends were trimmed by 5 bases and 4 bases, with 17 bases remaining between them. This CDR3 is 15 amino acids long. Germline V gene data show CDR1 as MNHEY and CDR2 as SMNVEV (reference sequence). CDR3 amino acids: CASSPWGRVGTEAFF. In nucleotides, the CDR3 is TGTGCCAGCAGTCCCTGGGGAAGGGTGGGCACTGAAGCTTTCTTT.

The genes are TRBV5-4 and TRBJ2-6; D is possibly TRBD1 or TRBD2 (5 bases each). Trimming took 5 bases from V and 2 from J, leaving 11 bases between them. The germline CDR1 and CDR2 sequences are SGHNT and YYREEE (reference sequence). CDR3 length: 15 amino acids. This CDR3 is CASSFQGAGANVLTF. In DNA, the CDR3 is TGTGCCAGCAGTTTCCAGGGAGCTGGGGCCAACGTCCTGACTTTC.